These 31 T cell receptor beta chains originate from one sample sequenced in a study of cytomegalovirus exposure and HLA in healthy donors. Primers: 60 Vbeta forward and 13 Jbeta reverse. Using immunoSEQ multiplex PCR, the repertoire was profiled, and TCRdb retains in-frame clones only, with some absent. The sample lists some 120,000 clones, roughly four fifths occurring once. The sample comprised PBMCs. These receptors were obtained from a man aged 40-55 years in good health and CMV-seronegative.

The chain combines TRBV28 with TRBJ2-7, with TRBD1 matching over 9 bases. The V and J ends lost 8 bases and 3 bases, in that order; junction bases with no gene match: 8. Germline V gene sequence: CDR1 MDHEN, CDR2 SYDVKM. This CDR3 is 14 amino acids long. The CDR3 coding sequence is TGTGCCAGCCGTACCCGGGACAGGGTCTACGAGCAGTACTTC. It specifies CASRTRDRVYEQYF.

The rearrangement links TRBV4-2 to TRBJ2-2, with 7 bases matching TRBD1. This CDR3 region has 17 residues. V dropped 2 bases and J dropped 2; count of bases not matched to a gene: 8. In germline, CDR1 is LGHNA, CDR2 YNFKEQ. For the CDR3, the DNA is TGTGCCAGCAGCCAACTACAGGGGATCCCTAACACCGGGGAGCTGTTTTTT. This translates into CASSQLQGIPNTGELFF.

This rearrangement joins TRBV27 to TRBJ2-7; tentatively, D is TRBD1 (6 bases). V was clipped by 1 base and J by 1 base, with 14 bases between them. Germline CDR1 is MNHEY and CDR2 is SMNVEV (reference sequence). CDR3 length: 16 residues. The CDR3 coding sequence is TGTGCCAGCAGTTTATTAGAGGACAGACTGTCCTACGAGCAGTACTTC. It specifies CASSLLEDRLSYEQYF.

V is TRBV15 and J is TRBJ1-5; D gene ambiguous. V was trimmed by 0 bases and J by 1 base, leaving 13 bases between them. This CDR3 contains 17 residues. Per germline, CDR1 LNHNV and CDR2 YYDKDF (reference sequence). CDR3 nucleotide sequence: TGTGCCACCAGCAGAGATCGGGTCAGATCCAGCAATCAGCCCCAGCATTTT. Translation gives CATSRDRVRSSNQPQHF.

The chain combines TRBV9 with TRBJ1-4; D not certain. From germline, CDR1 is SGDLS and CDR2 YYNGEE. CDR3 length: 14 residues. The V end was cut by 0 bases, the J end by 5 bases, with 8 bases between. The CDR3 DNA reads as TGTGCCAGCAGCGTAGCTTTCGGGAATGAAAAACTGTTTTTT. Residues: CASSVAFGNEKLFF.

The sample holds one count of this clone. The chain joins TRBV5-4 to TRBJ1-1; 7 bases fit TRBD1. This CDR3 is built from 14 residues. From germline, CDR1 is SGHNT and CDR2 YYREEE (reference sequence). Trimming removed 4 bases from V and 3 bases from J; junction bases left unmatched: 6. CDR3 residues: CASSPQGLDTEAFF. CDR3 DNA sequence: TGTGCCAGCAGCCCACAGGGGCTTGACACTGAAGCTTTCTTT. The full variable domain, in which reference TRBV5-4 and TRBJ1-1 provide the parts outside the CDR3, is ETGVTQSPTHLIKTRGQQVTLRCSSQSGHNTVSWYQQALGQGPQFIFQYYREEENGRGNFPPRFSGLQFPNYSSELNVNALELDDSALYLCASSPQGLDTEAFFGQGTRLTVV.

This clone was picked up a small number of times. CDR3 sequence: CASSPRGSAGVGELFF. The CDR3 DNA is TGTGCCAGCAGCCCAAGAGGGTCAGCGGGGGTCGGGGAGCTGTTTTTT. The chain employs TRBV7-2 and TRBJ2-2, with 8 bases matching TRBD2. Germline loops: CDR1 SGHTA, CDR2 FQGNSA. This CDR3 has 16 amino acids. Trimming removed 5 bases from V and 7 bases from J; junction bases left unmatched: 12.

The V and J genes are TRBV28 and TRBJ2-7; possible D gene TRBD1, 6 bases. CDR3 length: 14 amino acids. Germline values: CDR1 MDHEN, CDR2 SYDVKM. The ends were cut back, 6 bases at V and 0 bases at J, with 12 bases in the middle. The CDR3 region has the DNA TGTGCCAGCAGATCACAGGGAAACTCCTACGAGCAGTACTTC. It encodes CASRSQGNSYEQYF.

The chain couples TRBV5-8 to TRBJ2-2; possibly TRBD2 for D (5 bases). Per the germline V gene, CDR1 is SGHTS and CDR2 is YDEGEE. Trimming took 0 bases from V and 4 from J, leaving 7 bases between them. The CDR3 length is 14 residues. CDR3 nucleotides: TGTGCCAGCAGCTTGGTGGGGAGCACCGGGGAGCTGTTTTTT. It specifies CASSLVGSTGELFF.

V usage is TRBV9 and J usage is TRBJ2-1; 7 bases match TRBD2. This CDR3 spans 18 amino acids. The junction had 20 bases not matched to a gene; V was cut back by 3 bases and J by 8 bases. Looked up from germline, CDR1 is SGDLS and CDR2 is YYNGEE. In DNA form, the CDR3 reads TGTGCCAGCAGCGCCCGGTCAGCCGGCCGGTTTGGGGGGGATGAGCAGTTCTTC. Protein product: CASSARSAGRFGGDEQFF.

The table lists this clone with a few counts. The chain joins TRBV7-9 to TRBJ2-1; 14 nucleotides agree with TRBD2. Looked up from germline, CDR1 is SEHNR and CDR2 is FQNEAQ (reference sequence). The V and J ends lost 6 bases and 7 bases, in that order; junction bases with no gene match: 5. The CDR3 totals 15 residues. The DNA for the CDR3 is TGTGCCAGCAGAGTGGGACTAGCGGGAGAGAATGAGCAGTTCTTC. Translating gives CASRVGLAGENEQFF.

This chain uses TRBV5-5 with TRBJ2-7; 10 bases are shared with TRBD1. The CDR3 length is 14 residues. Germline-derived CDR1 and CDR2 are SGHKS and YYEKEE (reference sequence). The ends lost 5 bases at V and 4 bases at J; junction bases unmatched: 6. This CDR3 is CASSAPGQGYEQYF. In DNA, the CDR3 is TGTGCCAGCAGTGCGCCGGGACAGGGGTACGAGCAGTACTTC.

The J gene is TRBJ2-7, the V gene TRBV7-9; TRBD1 matches at 11 bases. Germline V gives CDR1 SEHNR, CDR2 FQNEAQ (reference sequence). V lost 5 bases, J lost 6 bases, and 9 bases stayed unmatched. This CDR3 has 15 amino acids. CDR3 protein: CASSPPTGTGGEQYF. CDR3 in DNA: TGTGCCAGCAGCCCACCGACCGGGACAGGGGGCGAGCAGTACTTC.

Of note for this clone: The missing conserved phenylalanine or tryptophan at the end of this CDR3 makes a read error likely. The chain carries TRBV7-6 and TRBJ1-2; TRBD1 matches 8 bases. Germline V lookup: CDR1 SGHVS, CDR2 FNYEAQ. This CDR3 is 15 amino acids long. V was clipped by 5 bases and J by 4 bases; unmatched bases: 9. This chain's CDR3 is CASSPRQGNSYGYTL. CDR3 coding DNA: TGTGCCAGCAGCCCCAGACAGGGGAACAGCTATGGCTACACCCTC.

This chain connects TRBV29-1 to TRBJ2-3, with D uncertain. Deletions cut 8 bases from V and 6 bases from J, with 9 bases between. This CDR3 comprises 10 residues. Germline CDR1 reads SQVTM; CDR2 reads ANQGSEA. The CDR3 nucleotides read TGCAGCTCAAAGAGGGATACGCAGTATTTT. Encoded protein: CSSKRDTQYF.

The genes are TRBV2 and TRBJ1-6; no firm D call. The CDR3 is 17 amino acids. V was trimmed by 3 bases and J by 1 base, leaving 13 bases between them. Germline V gene lookup returns CDR1 SNHLY and CDR2 FYNNEI. The CDR3: CASSDALAGSYNSPLHF. The CDR3, as DNA: TGTGCCAGCAGTGACGCCTTAGCGGGGTCCTATAATTCACCCCTCCACTTT.

The rearrangement links TRBV19 to TRBJ2-4; 7 bases are shared with TRBD1. Trimming took 1 base from V and 12 from J; bases not matched to a gene: 9. CDR3 size: 14 residues. Germline V gene sequence: CDR1 LNHDA, CDR2 SQIVND (reference sequence). For the CDR3, the DNA is TGTGCCAGTAGTATAGGAGGGGGCCGAGACAGTCAGTACTTC. Translating gives CASSIGGGRDSQYF.

The chain carries TRBV30 and TRBJ2-3; TRBD2 aligns across 11 bases. CDR3 size: 15 residues. The germline CDR1 and CDR2 sequences are GTSNPN and SVGIG (reference sequence). V gave up 1 base and J gave up 2 bases; unmatched junction bases: 2. The DNA for the CDR3 is TGTGCCTGGAGTGCGACTAGCGGGACCACAGATACGCAGTATTTT. Its translation: CAWSATSGTTDTQYF.

V gene TRBV11-2 combines with J gene TRBJ1-3; TRBD1 might be the D (5 bases). CDR1 and CDR2 (germline): SGHAT, FQNNGV. The CDR3 runs to 15 residues. V shed 5 bases and J shed 0 bases, with 11 bases lying between them. The CDR3 here is CASSLSTDSGNTIYF. The CDR3 DNA reads TGTGCCAGCAGCCTCTCGACAGACTCTGGAAACACCATATATTTT.

V is TRBV27 and J is TRBJ2-1, with 8 bases that match TRBD2. From germline, CDR1 is MNHEY and CDR2 SMNVEV (reference sequence). The CDR3 consists of 14 residues. The V gene end was trimmed by 3 bases and the J gene end by 4 bases; junction bases not matched to a gene: 2. This chain's CDR3 is CASSFAGGYNEQFF. As DNA, the CDR3 is TGTGCCAGCAGTTTTGCGGGAGGATACAATGAGCAGTTCTTC.

V usage is TRBV5-8 and J usage is TRBJ2-5; 14 bases agree with TRBD2. Germline V gene sequence: CDR1 SGHTS, CDR2 YDEGEE. V was pared by 2 bases and J by 0 bases, with 6 bases of the junction left unmatched. This CDR3 is built from 18 residues. This chain's CDR3 is CASSFPGTSGGNQETQYF. The CDR3 coding sequence is TGTGCCAGCAGCTTTCCCGGGACTAGCGGGGGCAACCAAGAGACCCAGTACTTC. Supplemented by reference TRBV5-8 and TRBJ2-5, the full variable domain reads EAGVTQSPTHLIKTRGQQATLRCSPISGHTSVYWYQQALGLGLQFLLWYDEGEERNRGNFPPRFSGRQFPNYSSELNVNALELEDSALYLCASSFPGTSGGNQETQYFGPGTRLLVL.

The V gene is TRBV2, the J gene TRBJ2-2, with TRBD1 matching over 7 bases. The CDR3 covers 15 residues. Trimming took 5 bases from V and 0 from J; bases not matched to a gene: 3. The germline gives CDR1 SNHLY, CDR2 FYNNEI. CDR3 in DNA: TGTGCCAGCAGTAACAGGGGACCGAACACCGGGGAGCTGTTTTTT. Translating it yields CASSNRGPNTGELFF.

The rearrangement joins TRBV6-1 to TRBJ2-3, with D possibly being TRBD1 (7 bases). There are 14 residues in the CDR3. Germline V gene sequence: CDR1 MNHNS, CDR2 SASEGT. Trimming took 6 bases from V and 0 from J, leaving 10 bases between them. Here the CDR3 reads CASSQGGSTDTQYF. CDR3 in DNA: TGTGCCAGCAGCCAGGGGGGAAGCACAGATACGCAGTATTTT.

This chain connects TRBV7-8 to TRBJ2-7; possibly TRBD1 for D (5 bases). Germline V gives CDR1 SGHVS, CDR2 FQNEAQ. V lost 1 base to trimming and J lost 1 base, with 11 bases between them. The CDR3 is 15 amino acids. In DNA form, the CDR3 reads TGTGCCAGCAGCTTAGGACAGTCGCCTTCCTACGAGCAGTACTTC. Protein: CASSLGQSPSYEQYF. Combining the CDR3 with reference TRBV7-8 and TRBJ2-7 gives the whole variable domain GAGVSQSPRYKVAKRGQDVALRCDPISGHVSLFWYQQALGQGPEFLTYFQNEAQLDKSGLPSDRFFAERPEGSVSTLKIQRTQQEDSAVYLCASSLGQSPSYEQYFGPGTRLTVT.

V usage is TRBV2 and J usage is TRBJ2-3, with D possibly being TRBD1 (5 bases). Per germline, CDR1 SNHLY and CDR2 FYNNEI. Trimming removed 5 bases at V and 6 bases at J, with 12 bases between. The CDR3 length is 13 residues. The CDR3, as DNA: TGTGCCAGCAGTCGTGGATGGGGCGATACGCAGTATTTT. Translated: CASSRGWGDTQYF. The whole variable domain, filled in from reference TRBV2 and TRBJ2-3, reads EPEVTQTPSHQVTQMGQEVILRCVPISNHLYFYWYRQILGQKVEFLVSFYNNEISEKSEIFDDQFSVERPDGSNFTLKIRSTKLEDSAMYFCASSRGWGDTQYFGPGTRLTVL.

This clone is a singleton in its sample. The rearrangement uses TRBV5-1 and TRBJ1-2, with TRBD1 identical over 9 bases. The J segment lost 8 bases and the V segment lost 4 bases, leaving 9 bases of the junction unmatched. CDR3 length: 14 residues. From germline, CDR1 is SGHRS and CDR2 YFSETQ. The CDR3 loop is CASSLEGQGAGYTF. The CDR3 DNA reads TGCGCCAGCAGCCTGGAGGGACAGGGAGCGGGCTACACCTTC.

The chain has TRBV6-4 and TRBJ1-2; unclear D gene. V shed 4 bases and J shed 4 bases, with 10 bases lying between them. Germline V lookup: CDR1 MRHNA, CDR2 SNTAGT. The CDR3 spans 13 residues. CDR3 loop: CASSAPGGYGYTF. In nucleotides, the CDR3 is TGTGCCAGCAGTGCTCCGGGAGGCTATGGCTACACCTTC.

The chain couples TRBV28 to TRBJ1-1; 7 bases match TRBD1. V dropped 4 bases and J dropped 4; count of bases not matched to a gene: 12. This CDR3 has 16 residues. Germline assignment: CDR1 MDHEN and CDR2 SYDVKM. The CDR3 nucleotides read TGTGCCAGCAGTTCCTATCCAACAGGGGTGGGCACTGAAGCTTTCTTT. Protein: CASSSYPTGVGTEAFF.

This chain joins TRBV30 and TRBJ1-4, with TRBD1 identical over 7 bases. CDR3 length: 14 amino acids. Germline assignment: CDR1 GTSNPN and CDR2 SVGIG (reference sequence). V was clipped by 2 bases and J by 5 bases; unmatched bases: 5. The CDR3 loop is CAWSKKGANEKLFF. The CDR3 DNA sequence: TGTGCCTGGAGTAAAAAGGGGGCGAATGAAAAACTGTTTTTT. The full variable domain, completed using reference TRBV30 and TRBJ1-4, is SQTIHQWPATLVQPVGSPLSLECTVEGTSNPNLYWYRQAAGRGLQLLFYSVGIGQISSEVPQNLSASRPQDRQFILSSKKLLLSDSGFYLCAWSKKGANEKLFFGSGTQLSVL.

The V gene is TRBV7-9, the J gene TRBJ2-7; 8 bases fit TRBD1. This CDR3 spans 13 amino acids. J lost 6 bases, V lost 3 bases, and 4 bases had no gene match. CDR1 and CDR2 (germline): SEHNR, FQNEAQ (reference sequence). The CDR3 here is CASSFQGAFEQYF. DNA of the CDR3: TGTGCCAGCAGCTTTCAGGGGGCTTTCGAGCAGTACTTC.

This clone was recorded a few times. The chain couples TRBV6-5 to TRBJ2-1, with D unclear. CDR1 MNHEY and CDR2 SVGAGI come from the germline V gene. With 2 bases removed from V and 4 bases from J, the gap between germline ends came to 6 bases. This CDR3 has 13 residues. The CDR3: CASSYPGYNEQFF. The CDR3 DNA sequence: TGTGCCAGCAGTTACCCCGGGTACAATGAGCAGTTCTTC.